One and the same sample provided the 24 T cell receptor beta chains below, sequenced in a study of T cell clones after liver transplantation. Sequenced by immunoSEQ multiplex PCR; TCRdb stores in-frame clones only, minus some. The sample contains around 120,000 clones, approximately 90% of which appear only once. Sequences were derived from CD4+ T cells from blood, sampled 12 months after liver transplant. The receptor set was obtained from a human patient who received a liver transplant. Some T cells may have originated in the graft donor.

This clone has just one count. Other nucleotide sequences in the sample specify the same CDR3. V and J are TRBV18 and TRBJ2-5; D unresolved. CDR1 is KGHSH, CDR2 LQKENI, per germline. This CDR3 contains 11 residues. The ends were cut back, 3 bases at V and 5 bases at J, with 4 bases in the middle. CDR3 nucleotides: TGTGCCAGCTCACCGAAGGAGACCCAGTACTTC. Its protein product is CASSPKETQYF. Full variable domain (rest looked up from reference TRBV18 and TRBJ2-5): NAGVMQNPRHLVRRRGQEARLRCSPMKGHSHVYWYRQLPEEGLKFMVYLQKENIIDESGMPKERFSAEFPKEGPSILRIQQVVRGDSAAYFCASSPKETQYFGPGTRLLVL.

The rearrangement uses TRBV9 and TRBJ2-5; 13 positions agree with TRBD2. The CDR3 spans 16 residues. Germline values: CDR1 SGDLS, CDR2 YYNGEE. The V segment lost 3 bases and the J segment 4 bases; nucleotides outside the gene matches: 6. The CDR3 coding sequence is TGTGCCAGCAGCGCCGGACTAGCGGGGGTGGGAGAGACCCAGTACTTC. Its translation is CASSAGLAGVGETQYF.

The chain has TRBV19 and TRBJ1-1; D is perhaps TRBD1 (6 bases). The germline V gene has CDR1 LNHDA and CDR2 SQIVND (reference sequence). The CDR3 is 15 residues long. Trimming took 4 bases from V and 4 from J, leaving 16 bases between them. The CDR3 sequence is CASSKGGAYSTEAFF. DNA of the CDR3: TGTGCCAGTAGTAAAGGGGGGGCGTATAGCACTGAAGCTTTCTTT.

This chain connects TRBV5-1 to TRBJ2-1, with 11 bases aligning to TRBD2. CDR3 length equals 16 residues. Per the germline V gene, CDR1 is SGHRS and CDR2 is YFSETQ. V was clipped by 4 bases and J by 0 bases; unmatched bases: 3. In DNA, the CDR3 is TGCGCCAGCAGCGGTACTAGCGGGAGCTCCTACAATGAGCAGTTCTTC. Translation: CASSGTSGSSYNEQFF.

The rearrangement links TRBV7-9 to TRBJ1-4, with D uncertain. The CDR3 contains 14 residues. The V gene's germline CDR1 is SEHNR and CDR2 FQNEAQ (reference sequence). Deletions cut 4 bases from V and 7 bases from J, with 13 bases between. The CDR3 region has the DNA TGTGCCAGCAGCTCAGACCCCCCTCTTGAAAAACTGTTTTTT. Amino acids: CASSSDPPLEKLFF.

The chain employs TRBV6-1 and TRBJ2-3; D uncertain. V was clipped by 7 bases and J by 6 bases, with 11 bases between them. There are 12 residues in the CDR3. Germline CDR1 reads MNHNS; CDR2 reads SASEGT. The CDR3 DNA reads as TGTGCCAGCAACGACCCAGAGGATACGCAGTATTTT. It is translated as CASNDPEDTQYF.

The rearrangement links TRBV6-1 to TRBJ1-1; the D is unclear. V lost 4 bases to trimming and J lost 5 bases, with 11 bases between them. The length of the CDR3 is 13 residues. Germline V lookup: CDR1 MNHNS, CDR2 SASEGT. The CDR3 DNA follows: TGTGCCAGCAGTGTAAAGAGGGAAACTGAAGCTTTCTTT. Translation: CASSVKRETEAFF.

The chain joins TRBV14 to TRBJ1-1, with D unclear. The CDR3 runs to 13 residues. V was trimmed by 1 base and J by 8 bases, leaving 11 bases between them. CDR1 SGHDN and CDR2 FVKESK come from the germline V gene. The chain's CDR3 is CASSQGPEQEAFF. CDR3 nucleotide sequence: TGTGCCAGCAGCCAAGGACCTGAACAGGAAGCTTTCTTT.

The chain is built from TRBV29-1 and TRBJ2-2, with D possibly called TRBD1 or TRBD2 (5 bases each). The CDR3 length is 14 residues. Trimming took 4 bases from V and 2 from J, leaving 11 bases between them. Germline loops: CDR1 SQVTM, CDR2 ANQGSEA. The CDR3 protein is CSVAKRTNTGELFF. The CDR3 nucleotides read TGCAGCGTTGCAAAGCGGACAAACACCGGGGAGCTGTTTTTT.

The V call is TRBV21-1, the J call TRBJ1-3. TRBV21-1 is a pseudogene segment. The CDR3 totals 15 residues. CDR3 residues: CASSKICVSGNTIYF. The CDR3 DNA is TGTGCCAGCAGCAAAATTTGTGTTTCTGGAAACACCATATATTTT.

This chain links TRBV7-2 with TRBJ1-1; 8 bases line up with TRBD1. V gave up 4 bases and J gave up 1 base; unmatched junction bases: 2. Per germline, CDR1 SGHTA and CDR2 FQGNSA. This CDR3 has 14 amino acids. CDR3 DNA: TGTGCCAGCAGCTCGGGACAGGCGAACACTGAAGCTTTCTTT. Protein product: CASSSGQANTEAFF.

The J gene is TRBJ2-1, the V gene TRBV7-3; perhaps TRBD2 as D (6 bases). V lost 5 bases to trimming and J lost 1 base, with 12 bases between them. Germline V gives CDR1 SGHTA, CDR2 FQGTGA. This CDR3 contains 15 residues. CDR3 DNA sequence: TGTGCCAGCAGCGTCCTCGGGGGTTCCTACAATGAGCAGTTCTTC. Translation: CASSVLGGSYNEQFF.

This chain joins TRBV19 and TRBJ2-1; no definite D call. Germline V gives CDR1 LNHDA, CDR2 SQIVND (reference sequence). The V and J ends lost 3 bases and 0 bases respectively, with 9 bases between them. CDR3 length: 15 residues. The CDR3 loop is CASSISPASYNEQFF. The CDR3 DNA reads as TGTGCCAGTAGTATTTCCCCTGCCTCCTACAATGAGCAGTTCTTC.

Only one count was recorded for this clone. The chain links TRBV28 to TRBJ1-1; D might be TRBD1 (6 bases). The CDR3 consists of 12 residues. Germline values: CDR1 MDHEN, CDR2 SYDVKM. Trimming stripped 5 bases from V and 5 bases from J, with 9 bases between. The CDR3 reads CASSAQGTEAFF. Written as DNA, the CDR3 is TGTGCCAGCAGTGCTCAGGGGACTGAAGCTTTCTTT.

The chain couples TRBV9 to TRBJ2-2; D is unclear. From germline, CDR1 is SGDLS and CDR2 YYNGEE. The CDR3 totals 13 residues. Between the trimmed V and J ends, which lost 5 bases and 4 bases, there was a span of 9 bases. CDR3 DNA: TGTGCCAGCAGTCCATTCGGCACCGGGGAGCTGTTTTTT. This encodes CASSPFGTGELFF.

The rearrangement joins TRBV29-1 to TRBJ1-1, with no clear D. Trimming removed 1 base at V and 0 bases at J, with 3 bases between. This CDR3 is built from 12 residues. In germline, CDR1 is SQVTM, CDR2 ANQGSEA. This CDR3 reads CSVEGVNTEAFF. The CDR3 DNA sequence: TGCAGCGTTGAAGGCGTGAACACTGAAGCTTTCTTT.

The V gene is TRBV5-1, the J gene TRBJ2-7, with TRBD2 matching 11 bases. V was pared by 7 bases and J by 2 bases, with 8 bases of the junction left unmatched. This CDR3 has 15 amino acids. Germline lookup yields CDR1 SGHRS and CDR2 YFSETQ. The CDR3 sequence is CASGYSGRAAYEQYF. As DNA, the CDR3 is TGCGCCAGCGGATATAGCGGGAGGGCCGCCTACGAGCAGTACTTC.

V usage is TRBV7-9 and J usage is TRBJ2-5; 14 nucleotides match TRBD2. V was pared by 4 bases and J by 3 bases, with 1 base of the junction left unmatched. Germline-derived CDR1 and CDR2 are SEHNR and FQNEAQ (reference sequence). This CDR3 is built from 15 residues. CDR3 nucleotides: TGTGCCAGCAGCTGGACTAGCGGGAGGAAAGAGACCCAGTACTTC. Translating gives CASSWTSGRKETQYF. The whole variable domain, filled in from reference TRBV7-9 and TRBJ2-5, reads DTGVSQNPRHKITKRGQNVTFRCDPISEHNRLYWYRQTLGQGPEFLTYFQNEAQLEKSRLLSDRFSAERPKGSFSTLEIQRTEQGDSAMYLCASSWTSGRKETQYFGPGTRLLVL.

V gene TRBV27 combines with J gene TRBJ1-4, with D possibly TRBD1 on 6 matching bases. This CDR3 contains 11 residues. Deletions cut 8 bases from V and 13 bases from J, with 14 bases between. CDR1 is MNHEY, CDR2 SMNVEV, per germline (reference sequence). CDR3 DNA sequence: TGTGCCAGCGGACAGCTTTTTAGACTGTTTTTT. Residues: CASGQLFRLFF.

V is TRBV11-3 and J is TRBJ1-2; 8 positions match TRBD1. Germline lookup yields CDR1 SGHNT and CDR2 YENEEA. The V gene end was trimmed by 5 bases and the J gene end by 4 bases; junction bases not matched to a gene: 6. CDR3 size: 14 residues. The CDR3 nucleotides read TGTGCCAGCAGCCCGGATACAGGGGGCTATGGCTACACCTTC. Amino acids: CASSPDTGGYGYTF.

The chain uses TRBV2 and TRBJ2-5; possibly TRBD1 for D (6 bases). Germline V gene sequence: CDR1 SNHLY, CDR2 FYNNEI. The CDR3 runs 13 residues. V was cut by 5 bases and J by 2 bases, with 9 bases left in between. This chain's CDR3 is CASSLGQQETQYF. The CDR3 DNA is TGTGCCAGCAGTCTTGGACAGCAAGAGACCCAGTACTTC. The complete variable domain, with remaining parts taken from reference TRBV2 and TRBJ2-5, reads EPEVTQTPSHQVTQMGQEVILRCVPISNHLYFYWYRQILGQKVEFLVSFYNNEISEKSEIFDDQFSVERPDGSNFTLKIRSTKLEDSAMYFCASSLGQQETQYFGPGTRLLVL.

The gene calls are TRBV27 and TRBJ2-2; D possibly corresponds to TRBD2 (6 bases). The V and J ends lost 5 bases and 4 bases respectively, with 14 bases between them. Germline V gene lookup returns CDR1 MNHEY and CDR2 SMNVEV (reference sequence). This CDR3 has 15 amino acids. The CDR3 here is CASSPFRERTGELFF. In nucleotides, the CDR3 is TGTGCCAGCAGTCCATTCCGGGAGCGCACCGGGGAGCTGTTTTTT.

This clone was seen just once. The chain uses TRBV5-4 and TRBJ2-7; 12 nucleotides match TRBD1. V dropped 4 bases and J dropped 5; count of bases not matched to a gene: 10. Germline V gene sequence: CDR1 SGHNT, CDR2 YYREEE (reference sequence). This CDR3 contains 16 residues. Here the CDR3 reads CASSGAPGQGANEQYF. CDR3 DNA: TGTGCCAGCAGCGGAGCTCCGGGACAGGGGGCCAACGAGCAGTACTTC.

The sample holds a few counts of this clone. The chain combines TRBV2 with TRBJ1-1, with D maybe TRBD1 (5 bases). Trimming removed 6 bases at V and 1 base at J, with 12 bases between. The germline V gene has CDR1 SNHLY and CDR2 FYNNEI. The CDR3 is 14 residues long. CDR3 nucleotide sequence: TGTGCCAGCAGCCGGGGCGGAACGAACACTGAAGCTTTCTTT. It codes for CASSRGGTNTEAFF.